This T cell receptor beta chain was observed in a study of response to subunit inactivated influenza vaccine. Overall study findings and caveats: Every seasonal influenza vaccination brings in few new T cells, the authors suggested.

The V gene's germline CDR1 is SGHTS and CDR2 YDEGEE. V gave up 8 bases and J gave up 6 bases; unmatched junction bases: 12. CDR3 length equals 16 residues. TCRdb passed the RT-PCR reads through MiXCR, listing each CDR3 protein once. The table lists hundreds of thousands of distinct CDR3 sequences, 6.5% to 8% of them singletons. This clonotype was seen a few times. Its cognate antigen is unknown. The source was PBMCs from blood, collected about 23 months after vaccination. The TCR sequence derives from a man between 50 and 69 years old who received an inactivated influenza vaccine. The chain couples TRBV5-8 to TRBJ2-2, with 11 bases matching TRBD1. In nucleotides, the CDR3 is TGTGCCAGAACCCCCGCCGGGACAGGGGGTTCCGGGGAGCTGTTTTTT. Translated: CARTPAGTGGSGELFF. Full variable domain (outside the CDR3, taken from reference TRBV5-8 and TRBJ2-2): EAGVTQSPTHLIKTRGQQATLRCSPISGHTSVYWYQQALGLGLQFLLWYDEGEERNRGNFPPRFSGRQFPNYSSELNVNALELEDSALYLCARTPAGTGGSGELFFGEGSRLTVL.